The 26 T cell receptor beta chains below all came from one sample that was sequenced in a study of PD-1 blockade in classical Hodgkin lymphoma. Here immunoSEQ multiplex PCR was the method, and the copy in TCRdb shows in-frame clones only, minus some. The sample has approximately 13,000 clones, around nine tenths seen once. Time point here: cycle 4 day 1 (C4D1), after less than seven weeks of nivolumab. There was relapse after autologous stem cell transplantation in every patient, and there was variation in brentuximab vedotin exposure. From thawed PBMCs, CD4+ T cells were purified using magnetic negative selection. The sequences come from CD4+ T cells from blood, collected before the fourth cycle of nivolumab. The receptors derive from a human donor with classical Hodgkin lymphoma.

The chain uses TRBV2 and TRBJ1-1; 8 nucleotides line up with TRBD1. J gave up 4 bases and V 4 bases, and 8 bases lay outside the gene matches. This CDR3 contains 15 residues. Germline V lookup: CDR1 SNHLY, CDR2 FYNNEI. The CDR3 loop reads CASSGTRGLGTEAFF. The CDR3 DNA reads as TGTGCCAGCAGTGGAACCAGGGGGCTGGGCACTGAAGCTTTCTTT.

The chain carries TRBV2 and TRBJ2-2; TRBD1 might be the D (5 bases). Germline CDR1 and CDR2: SNHLY and FYNNEI. Trimming left V 8 bases short and J 4 bases short, with 11 bases between. This CDR3 contains 13 residues. The CDR3 here is CASRRQSTGELFF. CDR3 DNA sequence: TGTGCCAGCCGGAGACAGAGCACCGGGGAGCTGTTTTTT. The full variable domain, in which reference TRBV2 and TRBJ2-2 provide the parts outside the CDR3, is EPEVTQTPSHQVTQMGQEVILRCVPISNHLYFYWYRQILGQKVEFLVSFYNNEISEKSEIFDDQFSVERPDGSNFTLKIRSTKLEDSAMYFCASRRQSTGELFFGEGSRLTVL.

V gene TRBV28 combines with J gene TRBJ1-1; possibly TRBD1 for D (5 bases). From germline, CDR1 is MDHEN and CDR2 SYDVKM. Trimming took off 7 bases at V and 6 bases at J, with 12 bases between the two ends. CDR3 size: 12 residues. The CDR3 spells CASIEGLSEAFF. The CDR3 DNA reads TGTGCCAGCATAGAGGGGCTGTCTGAAGCTTTCTTT. The full variable domain, its missing parts supplied by reference TRBV28 and TRBJ1-1, is DVKVTQSSRYLVKRTGEKVFLECVQDMDHENMFWYRQDPGLGLRLIYFSYDVKMKEKGDIPEGYSVSREKKERFSLILESASTNQTSMYLCASIEGLSEAFFGQGTRLTVV.

The V gene is TRBV5-1, the J gene TRBJ2-5; D call uncertain. CDR3 length: 12 amino acids. Trimming took off 0 bases at V and 5 bases at J, with 5 bases between the two ends. The germline V gene encodes CDR1 SGHRS and CDR2 YFSETQ. The CDR3 spells CASSLEGETQYF. The CDR3 nucleotides are TGCGCCAGCAGCTTGGAGGGCGAGACCCAGTACTTC.

This sequence joins TRBV2 and TRBJ2-4, with 8 bases lining up with TRBD1. Unmatched junction bases numbered 9, after V lost 3 bases and J lost 8 bases. This CDR3 contains 15 residues. CDR1 and CDR2 (germline): SNHLY, FYNNEI. DNA of the CDR3: TGTGCCAGCAGTGACGGCAGGGGGCCAGCGGACATTCAGTACTTC. This codes for CASSDGRGPADIQYF.

The rearrangement joins TRBV28 to TRBJ1-1, with D possibly being TRBD1 (5 bases). Trimming left V 2 bases short and J 6 bases short, with 16 bases between. Germline V gene data show CDR1 as MDHEN and CDR2 as SYDVKM. CDR3 length: 15 residues. The CDR3 reads CASSLGGGVWAEAFF. CDR3 DNA: TGTGCCAGCAGTTTAGGGGGGGGTGTTTGGGCTGAAGCTTTCTTT.

This clone was detected a few times. The V gene is TRBV5-1, the J gene TRBJ2-3; the match to TRBD1 covers 9 bases. This CDR3 region has 14 residues. Germline trimming cut 1 base from V and 5 bases from J; bases unmatched to any gene: 2. Germline CDR1 SGHRS, CDR2 YFSETQ. The CDR3 spells CASSLTGGEDTQYF. The CDR3 region has the DNA TGCGCCAGCAGCTTGACAGGGGGCGAAGATACGCAGTATTTT.

This clone has only one observation. V gene TRBV9 combines with J gene TRBJ1-3; 7 nucleotides line up with TRBD1. Losses at the gene ends were 4 bases for V and 0 bases for J; bases not matched to a gene: 10. Germline lookup yields CDR1 SGDLS and CDR2 YYNGEE. CDR3 length: 17 amino acids. CDR3 nucleotide sequence: TGTGCCAGCAGCCCGCCAGGGGGACAGAACTCTGGAAACACCATATATTTT. Translation gives CASSPPGGQNSGNTIYF.

V usage is TRBV19 and J usage is TRBJ2-7, with TRBD1 matching over 9 bases. Germline trimming cut 5 bases from V and 1 base from J; bases unmatched to any gene: 6. Germline V gene data show CDR1 as LNHDA and CDR2 as SQIVND (reference sequence). There are 15 residues in the CDR3. For the CDR3, the DNA is TGTGCCAGTAGTCCCCTCGGACAGGGGTCCTACGAGCAGTACTTC. Residues: CASSPLGQGSYEQYF.

This chain links TRBV2 with TRBJ2-5, with 11 bases aligning to TRBD2. This CDR3 is 18 amino acids long. Germline trimming cut 9 bases from V and 6 bases from J; bases unmatched to any gene: 21. Germline values: CDR1 SNHLY, CDR2 FYNNEI. The CDR3 DNA sequence: TGTGCCAGTAGTACAGGGGACCTAACTAGCGGGGGCAGAAAGACCCAGTACTTC. This translates into CASSTGDLTSGGRKTQYF.

V is TRBV5-5 and J is TRBJ2-5; D unresolved. Germline CDR1 is SGHKS and CDR2 is YYEKEE (reference sequence). V was pared by 4 bases and J by 5 bases, with 15 bases between. The CDR3 has 14 amino acids. Written as DNA, the CDR3 is TGTGCCAGCAGCCGGCAGGTTGGGTCGGAGACCCAGTACTTC. Amino acids: CASSRQVGSETQYF.

The chain has TRBV28 and TRBJ2-1; D is perhaps TRBD1 (7 bases). The length of the CDR3 is 15 residues. V was shortened by 4 bases and J by 4 bases, with 14 bases between the two germline ends. Germline-derived CDR1 and CDR2 are MDHEN and SYDVKM. CDR3: CASSSGGTEYNEQFF. The CDR3 DNA is TGTGCCAGCAGTTCTGGCGGGACAGAGTACAATGAGCAGTTCTTC.

This chain links TRBV9 with TRBJ2-1; D may be TRBD1 (5 bases). V lost 4 bases to trimming and J lost 8 bases, with 10 bases between them. Germline V CDR1 and CDR2: SGDLS, YYNGEE. The CDR3 sequence is 12 residues long. CDR3 coding DNA: TGTGCCAGCAGCCCCCAGGGATATGAGCAGTTCTTC. This codes for CASSPQGYEQFF.

The CDR3 region is CASSQFSGGRNTGELFF. The CDR3 nucleotides read TGCGCCAGCAGCCAGTTTAGCGGGGGGAGGAACACCGGGGAGCTGTTTTTT. The rearrangement links TRBV4-1 to TRBJ2-2; 10 nucleotides align to TRBD2. The CDR3 totals 17 residues. Trimming removed 3 bases from V and 1 base from J; junction bases left unmatched: 5. Germline CDR1 MGHRA, CDR2 YSYEKL.

The genes are TRBV5-1 and TRBJ2-1; TRBD2 matches 13 bases. Losses at the gene ends were 4 bases for V and 8 bases for J; bases not matched to a gene: 9. The CDR3 sequence is 16 residues long. CDR1 SGHRS and CDR2 YFSETQ come from the germline V gene. For the CDR3, the DNA is TGCGCCAGCAGCCTTGGACTAGCGGGGGCCTTACATGAGCAGTTCTTC. It is translated as CASSLGLAGALHEQFF.

V is TRBV2 and J is TRBJ2-1; D gene unclear. The CDR3 runs 13 residues. The germline CDR1 and CDR2 sequences are SNHLY and FYNNEI. Between the trimmed V and J ends, which lost 3 bases and 4 bases, there was a span of 7 bases. The CDR3 is CASSENLYNEQFF. The CDR3 DNA is TGTGCCAGCAGTGAGAACTTATACAATGAGCAGTTCTTC.

The gene calls are TRBV5-1 and TRBJ1-2; 9 bases are a match to TRBD1. V was clipped by 3 bases and J by 8 bases; unmatched bases: 5. The CDR3 length is 13 residues. Germline V gives CDR1 SGHRS, CDR2 YFSETQ. DNA for the CDR3: TGCGCCAGCAGCTGGACAGGGGTCGACGGCTACACCTTC. Translation gives CASSWTGVDGYTF.

V usage is TRBV9 and J usage is TRBJ2-1; TRBD2 is a possible D gene (7 bases). This CDR3 has 15 amino acids. The germline gives CDR1 SGDLS, CDR2 YYNGEE. Trimming took off 0 bases at V and 2 bases at J, with 9 bases between the two ends. The CDR3 is CASSVEGGTYNEQFF. The CDR3 DNA is TGTGCCAGCAGCGTAGAGGGGGGGACCTACAATGAGCAGTTCTTC.

This rearrangement joins TRBV6-5 to TRBJ1-4; TRBD1 aligns across 11 bases. The V segment lost 6 bases and the J segment 8 bases; nucleotides outside the gene matches: 2. This CDR3 spans 13 amino acids. Germline CDR1 and CDR2: MNHEY and SVGAGI. CDR3 loop: CASRGQGGEKLFF. CDR3 DNA sequence: TGTGCCAGCAGGGGACAGGGGGGAGAAAAACTGTTTTTT.

This chain uses TRBV12-5 with TRBJ2-1, with 8 bases fitting TRBD2. Germline loops: CDR1 LGHNT, CDR2 FRNRAP. With 1 base clipped from V and 8 bases from J, the junction kept 10 bases outside the gene matches. The CDR3 has 16 residues. CDR3: CASGLAAGAGGHEQFF. As DNA, the CDR3 is TGTGCTAGTGGTTTGGCAGCGGGGGCCGGGGGGCATGAGCAGTTCTTC.

The V call is TRBV5-6, the J call TRBJ2-3, with D possibly being TRBD1 (5 bases). This CDR3 spans 15 amino acids. V was cut by 3 bases and J by 0 bases, with 11 bases left in between. Germline V gene lookup returns CDR1 SGHDT and CDR2 YYEEEE. The CDR3 bases are TGTGCCAGCAGCTCCTACAGGTTTAGCACAGATACGCAGTATTTT. Translation: CASSSYRFSTDTQYF.

The chain has TRBV2 and TRBJ2-3, with D possibly TRBD2 on 6 matching bases. Deletions cut 0 bases from V and 3 bases from J, with 10 bases between. Germline V lookup: CDR1 SNHLY, CDR2 FYNNEI. This CDR3 comprises 15 residues. This CDR3 is CASSEALRGTDTQYF. DNA for the CDR3: TGTGCCAGCAGTGAAGCGCTTCGGGGGACAGATACGCAGTATTTT.

The table lists this clone with a count of one. V is TRBV6-6 and J is TRBJ2-1; 11 bases are shared with TRBD1. This CDR3 spans 15 amino acids. The trim removed 6 bases at V and 7 bases at J, leaving 8 bases unmatched. Per the germline V gene, CDR1 is MNHNY and CDR2 is SVGAGI (reference sequence). For the CDR3, the DNA is TGTGCCAGCAGGCCGGGACAGGGGGGCCTTAATGAGCAGTTCTTC. Protein product: CASRPGQGGLNEQFF.

CDR3 loop: CASSPLPTSGTDTQYF. Here the CDR3 DNA reads TGCGCCAGCAGCCCCTTACCGACTAGCGGAACAGATACGCAGTATTTT. The chain has TRBV5-1 and TRBJ2-3; 9 bases are a match to TRBD2. The CDR3 is 16 amino acids. Germline V gene sequence: CDR1 SGHRS, CDR2 YFSETQ. Trimming cost V 4 bases and J 3 bases; bases outside gene matches: 9.

The J gene is TRBJ2-3, the V gene TRBV6-4, with 9 nucleotides matching TRBD1. This CDR3 comprises 16 residues. V was clipped by 0 bases and J by 4 bases; unmatched bases: 5. Germline CDR1 and CDR2: MRHNA and SNTAGT. CDR3 amino acids: CASSDSGTGHPDTQYF. DNA for the CDR3: TGTGCCAGCAGTGACTCCGGGACAGGGCACCCAGATACGCAGTATTTT.

This clone has more than one count but fewer than ten. The chain recombines TRBV18 with TRBJ2-7, with 8 bases aligning to TRBD1. V shed 3 bases, J shed 0 bases, and the junction held 10 bases outside the gene matches. The CDR3 extends over 17 amino acids. Looked up from germline, CDR1 is KGHSH and CDR2 is LQKENI. CDR3 residues: CASSPYIGTGVSYEQYF. DNA of the CDR3: TGTGCCAGCTCACCTTACATCGGGACAGGTGTCTCCTACGAGCAGTACTTC.